These T cell receptor beta chains were read from a single sample in a study of cytotoxic CD8 clonotypes in ibrutinib-treated CLL. Profiling relied on immunoSEQ multiplex PCR, and the TCRdb table lists in-frame clones only, not all of them. The data show some 200,000 clones, about 75% seen once. Sequences were derived from PBMCs, sampled after 12 months of ibrutinib treatment. The receptors derive from a human donor with chronic lymphocytic leukemia. CDR3s include the opening cysteine and the closing phenylalanine or tryptophan. The order of the fields is clone size, J gene, V gene, D gene, CDR3 protein, CDR3 DNA. D genes are given only for firm matches. Clone size is stated in some rows and not others, as once, few, many or a class when expanded.

. TRBJ1-2 TRBV4-1 TRBD1 CASSQEGGTNYGYTF TGCGCCAGCAGCCAAGAAGGGGGCACTAACTATGGCTACACCTTC
many TRBJ2-3 TRBV6-4 . CASSERGDTQYF TGTGCCAGCAGTGAGCGTGGAGATACGCAGTATTTT
. TRBJ2-3 TRBV23-1 TRBD1 CASSQKTDRVF TGCGCCAGCAGTCAAAAAACGGACAGGGTTTTT
. TRBJ2-1 TRBV6-5 . CASSSGTEQFF TGTGCCAGCAGTTCGGGGACCGAGCAGTTCTTC
. TRBJ2-7 TRBV27 . CASSPGPNDRYEQYF TGTGCCAGCAGCCCGGGACCAAACGACCGCTACGAGCAGTACTTC
. TRBJ1-1 TRBV28 . CASSIRTGAFF TGTGCCAGCAGCATCCGGACGGGAGCTTTCTTT
. TRBJ2-7 TRBV9 TRBD2 CASSPGLAASYEQYF TGTGCCAGCAGCCCGGGACTAGCGGCCTCCTACGAGCAGTACTTC
. TRBJ2-7 TRBV5-6 TRBD1 CATEDRSSYEQYF TGTGCCACTGAGGACAGGAGCTCCTACGAGCAGTACTTC
few TRBJ1-5 TRBV4-3 . CASSQDQSQPQHF TGCGCCAGCAGCCAAGATCAGAGTCAGCCCCAGCATTTT
once TRBJ1-2 TRBV27 TRBD1 CASSLGQGAKRGYTF TGTGCCAGCAGTTTAGGGCAGGGGGCTAAAAGGGGCTACACCTTC
once TRBJ2-1 TRBV9 TRBD2 CASSVVAGGSREQFF TGTGCCAGCAGCGTGGTAGCGGGAGGAAGTAGAGAGCAGTTCTTC
. TRBJ1-2 TRBV6-5 TRBD1 CASSSGTGVGYTF TGTGCCAGCAGCTCTGGGACAGGGGTCGGCTACACCTTC
. TRBJ1-6 TRBV5-6 . CASSRLGGSSYNSPLHF TGTGCCAGCAGCCGTCTGGGGGGTAGCTCCTATAATTCACCCCTCCACTTT
. TRBJ1-1 TRBV6-5 TRBD1 CASSSTGTGHTEAFF TGTGCCAGCAGTTCAACCGGGACAGGACACACTGAAGCTTTCTTT
. TRBJ2-7 TRBV7-2 TRBD2 CASSLDRLAGGSEQYF TGTGCCAGCAGCTTAGATAGGCTAGCGGGAGGTTCCGAGCAGTACTTC
. TRBJ1-1 TRBV20-1 . CSASLSEAFF TGCAGTGCTAGTCTATCTGAAGCTTTCTTT
. TRBJ1-4 TRBV5-1 . CASSYGVSANEKLFF TGCGCCAGCAGCTACGGGGTGTCGGCTAATGAAAAACTGTTTTTT
. TRBJ1-1 TRBV28 . CASRDRTLVSNTEAFF TGTGCCAGCAGGGACAGAACTCTTGTATCCAACACTGAAGCTTTCTTT
. TRBJ1-2 TRBV30 TRBD1 CAWSVRGVAWTGGF TGTGCCTGGAGTGTTCGAGGGGTCGCATGGACAGGGGGTTTC
. TRBJ2-7 TRBV23-1 TRBD1 CASSPEKGATYEQYF TGCGCCAGCAGTCCTGAAAAGGGGGCTACCTACGAGCAGTACTTC
once TRBJ2-4 TRBV19 TRBD1 CASRFDRGEKNIQYF TGTGCCAGTAGGTTCGACAGGGGGGAGAAAAACATTCAGTACTTC
. TRBJ2-7 TRBV7-9 TRBD2 CASSLELASGRVWDEQYF TGTGCCAGCAGCTTAGAACTGGCTAGCGGGAGAGTCTGGGACGAGCAGTACTTC
. TRBJ2-4 TRBV11-2 . CASSLIGTQNIQYF TGTGCCAGCAGCTTAATCGGGACGCAAAACATTCAGTACTTC
. TRBJ2-1 TRBV9 TRBD2 CASSVSLAGATDSYNEQFF TGTGCCAGCAGCGTGTCCCTAGCGGGGGCCACCGACTCCTACAATGAGCAGTTCTTC
few TRBJ1-2 TRBV6-5 TRBD1 CASSFRGLGGYTF TGTGCCAGCAGTTTCAGGGGGCTGGGAGGCTACACCTTC
. TRBJ1-5 TRBV7-9 . CASSSYSGSNQPQHF TGTGCCAGCAGCTCGTACTCCGGTAGCAATCAGCCCCAGCATTTT
. TRBJ2-7 TRBV9 . CASSVGTQGEQYF TGTGCCAGCAGCGTGGGAACCCAAGGCGAGCAGTACTTC
once TRBJ2-3 TRBV5-1 . CASSPRQMTDTQYF TGCGCCAGCAGCCCTAGACAGATGACAGATACGCAGTATTTT
. TRBJ1-2 TRBV9 . CASSVDRDYGYTF TGTGCCAGCAGCGTAGACAGGGACTATGGCTACACCTTC
. TRBJ1-1 TRBV19 . CASTPWGGSEAFF TGTGCCAGTACCCCTTGGGGGGGCTCTGAAGCTTTCTTT
. TRBJ2-5 TRBV11-2 TRBD2 CASSHIAGAQETQYF TGTGCCAGCAGTCATATCGCGGGAGCCCAAGAGACCCAGTACTTC
. TRBJ2-7 TRBV6-1 TRBD1 CASSAPQGVSEQYF TGTGCCAGCAGTGCACCACAGGGGGTGAGCGAGCAGTACTTC
. TRBJ1-2 TRBV7-2 . CASSSTVYYGYTF TGTGCCAGCAGCTCGACGGTCTACTATGGCTACACCTTC
. TRBJ1-5 TRBV29-1 TRBD1 CSVGWTGNQPQHF TGCAGCGTTGGGTGGACAGGGAATCAGCCCCAGCATTTT
. TRBJ2-2 TRBV29-1 TRBD2 CSVEDRQREITGELFF TGCAGCGTTGAAGATCGCCAGCGGGAGATCACCGGGGAGCTGTTTTTT
. TRBJ1-5 TRBV14 . CASNSKNSVANQPQHF TGTGCCAGCAACTCGAAGAATTCAGTCGCCAATCAGCCCCAGCATTTT
. TRBJ1-1 TRBV7-9 TRBD1 CASSYPGGLMNTEAFF TGTGCCAGCAGCTACCCAGGGGGGTTAATGAACACTGAAGCTTTCTTT
. TRBJ1-2 TRBV20-1 . CSASMGLGYTF TGCAGTGCTAGTATGGGGCTAGGCTACACCTTC
once TRBJ2-7 TRBV7-2 . CASSLTPRGYEQYF TGTGCCAGCAGCTTAACCCCCAGGGGCTACGAGCAGTACTTC
few TRBJ1-1 TRBV5-4 . CASSLDGTSNTEAFF TGTGCCAGCAGCTTGGACGGCACTTCGAACACTGAAGCTTTCTTT
. TRBJ1-6 TRBV30 . CAWSVHGVAFSPLHF TGTGCCTGGAGTGTACACGGGGTAGCGTTTTCACCCCTCCACTTT
. TRBJ1-2 TRBV27 TRBD1 CASSFPGQGAHGYTF TGTGCCAGCAGTTTCCCCGGACAGGGCGCCCATGGCTACACCTTC
. TRBJ1-4 TRBV6-5 TRBD1 CASSFRTGPYNEKLFF TGTGCCAGCAGTTTCAGGACAGGGCCCTATAATGAAAAACTGTTTTTT
few TRBJ2-7 TRBV30 TRBD2 CAWSGTSGRSYF TGTGCCTGGAGTGGAACTAGCGGGAGGTCATACTTC
once TRBJ1-5 TRBV6-1 . CASSREFGQPQHF TGTGCCAGCAGTCGGGAGTTCGGTCAGCCCCAGCATTTT
few TRBJ1-5 TRBV27 . CASSSGNQPQHF TGTGCCAGCAGTTCCGGCAATCAGCCCCAGCATTTT
few TRBJ2-3 TRBV6-5 . CASSYSMITSTDTQYF TGTGCCAGCAGTTACTCGATGATTACTAGCACAGATACGCAGTATTTT
once TRBJ1-1 TRBV30 . CAGRQSGYTEAFF TGTGCCGGAAGGCAATCAGGTTACACTGAAGCTTTCTTT